The text below deals with one TCR beta chain. Its target antigen remains unknown. No base quality information exists; no much larger clone differs at one position. This sample also contains other DNA sequences that code for the same CDR3. CDR1 and CDR2, per the germline V gene (reference sequence), are LNHDA and SQIVND. The CDR3 contains 13 residues, cysteine and phenylalanine counted. Only CDR3 DNA is held: 39 bases, read in frame from base 1. The junction shows trimming of 2 bases on V and 1 base on J, plus 5 bases between the germline ends. To sequence the TCRbeta CDR3 region, genomic DNA was isolated from the sorted cells. TCRbeta CDR3 regions were sequenced using the immunoSEQ Assay. TCRdb stores this immuneACCESS table with in-frame sequences only. Part of the clones is absent; in the studies checked, under half of the shortfall reflects unresolved V genes, and no reason is known for the rest. The table for this sample lists about 120,000 clones; roughly 89% of them were counted only once. About 0.3% of the sample is in the top ten clones.

This sample is part of a study of OX40 agonist ivuxolimab in advanced cancers. About the study as a whole: The costimulatory receptor OX40 (CD134) was targeted by ivuxolimab, a fully human IgG2 agonistic monoclonal antibody. Intravenous ivuxolimab was administered to patients every 2 weeks at six dose levels: 0.01, 0.1, 0.3, 1.5, 3 and 10 mg/kg. Among the roughly 52 dose-escalation patients, around 20 had hepatocellular carcinoma, 15 or so melanoma, 9 renal cell carcinoma and 9 head and neck cancer. The dose-escalation cohort was 82.7% male with a mean age of around 64 years, ranging from roughly 20 to 80. Patients were allowed to have had prior anti-PD-1, anti-PD-L1 or anti-CTLA-4 therapy, and around 37% of the dose-escalation patients had previously received checkpoint inhibitors. Three dose-escalation patients achieved partial responses, one with hepatocellular carcinoma and two with cutaneous melanoma. The point of sequencing TCRbeta in the periphery was to test whether ivuxolimab changed TCR sequence diversity and drove clonal T-cell expansion. The monotherapy dose-escalation portion (N of about 50 patients) of the phase I ivuxolimab trial is reported in the paper. What the research found in general, with its limitations: Which antigens the clonally expanded peripheral T cells were specific for was not determined. At doses of 0.1 to 3.0 mg/kg, clonal expansion of both CD4+ and CD8+ blood T cells was observed from baseline to week 6. Partial responders in the 0.1-3.0 mg/kg groups had among the lowest normalized peripheral clonal expansion, especially among CD8+ T cells. Low levels of normalized T-cell clonal expansion were also seen in some nonresponding patients. After ivuxolimab, CD8+ T cells had more expanded clones than CD4+ T cells on average.

The trial excluded patients who had a history of autoimmune disease or were on systemic immunosuppression. In every dose cohort, peripheral blood was drawn for TCR sequencing at baseline, cycle 4 day 1, and cycle 7 day 1. Samples were obtained from an open-label, multicenter, first-in-human phase I dose-escalation trial of ivuxolimab. Adults with locally advanced or metastatic melanoma, renal cell, hepatocellular, or head and neck squamous cell carcinoma were enrolled in the trial. Before TCR sequencing, CD4+ T cells and CD8+ T cells from peripheral blood were sorted into separate populations. The source material was CD4+ or CD8+ T cells sorted from blood, sampled in a trial of the OX40 agonist ivuxolimab. This TCR came from an adult with an advanced solid tumor such as melanoma, head and neck, liver or kidney cancer. This sequence uses TRBV19 and TRBJ1-1, with the identity of the D gene unclear. CDR3 protein: CASSISGNTEAFF. The DNA reads as follows: TGTGCCAGTAGTATAAGCGGGAACACTGAAGCTTTCTTT.